Presented here are 3 T cell receptor beta chains from one specimen sequenced in a study of blood T cells in healthy people across ages. The use of a sample-barcoded 5' primer and a J-beta primer mix characterized a second PCR of 7 to 11 cycles. TCRdb itself ran the 5' RACE reads through MiXCR, one entry per CDR3 protein. The repertoire has approximately 690,000 distinct CDR3 sequences, less than 45% of them found once; the top ten carry roughly 30%. Sequencing input: blood. The receptors were gathered from a man older than 75 in good health.

About this clonotype itself: At one boundary the junction diverges from the germline segment, which might be a read error. The chain uses TRBV14 and TRBJ2-7; TRBD2 matches 7 bases. The CDR3 loop spans 15 amino acids. Germline CDR1 reads SGHDN; CDR2 reads FVKESK. The CDR3: CASSRGLEAPYVQYF. Written as DNA, the CDR3 is TGTGCCAGCAGCCGAGGACTAGAGGCCCCCTACGTGCAGTACTTC.

This clonotype was found once. The rearrangement links TRBV21-1 to TRBJ2-3; the D call TRBD1 from the table was never checked on the DNA. TRBV21-1 is a listed pseudogene. The CDR3 length is 15 residues. The CDR3 DNA reads as TGTGCCAGCGGAATGACAGACCAAGGCATAGATACGCAGTATTTT. Translating it yields CASGMTDQGIDTQYF.

This clonotype was detected many times. This chain connects TRBV29-1 to TRBJ2-5; weak D call: TRBD2 (6 bases). CDR3 length equals 13 residues. V lost 7 bases and J lost 5, with 17 bases in between. Germline assignment: CDR1 SQVTM and CDR2 ANQGSEA. Here the CDR3 DNA reads TGCAGCGCGGTGGGGGAGGAAGGGGAGACCCAGTACTTC. It codes for CSAVGEEGETQYF.